The next 25 T cell receptor beta chains were all read from a single sample in a study of blood T cell repertoires in COVID-19. Only in-frame clones appear in the TCRdb table, and some are missing; sequencing was by immunoSEQ multiplex PCR. The data contain roughly 120,000 clones, around 83% of them seen just once; the ten biggest clones take up 3% to 3.5%. The sequenced sample consisted of peripheral blood. The receptor set was obtained from a man between 40 and 49 years old with acute or convalescent COVID-19.

The CDR3 DNA sequence: TGTGCCAGCAGCGACCGGGACAGGGTAGAGCAGTTCTTC. It codes for CASSDRDRVEQFF. This chain uses TRBV9 with TRBJ2-1; TRBD1 aligns across 9 bases. The V and J ends lost 3 bases and 10 bases, in that order; junction bases with no gene match: 5. Looked up from germline, CDR1 is SGDLS and CDR2 is YYNGEE. This CDR3 has 13 residues.

The genes are TRBV27 and TRBJ1-1; D remains unclear. Germline values: CDR1 MNHEY, CDR2 SMNVEV (reference sequence). The germline V and J ends were trimmed by 3 bases and 0 bases, with 8 bases remaining between them. This CDR3 is built from 14 residues. CDR3 region: CASSFSGMNTEAFF. The CDR3 coding sequence is TGTGCCAGCAGTTTTAGCGGCATGAACACTGAAGCTTTCTTT.

J is TRBJ1-4 and V is TRBV7-5; TRBD1, the table's D call, lacks a check against the DNA. TRBV7-5 is assigned pseudogene status. The CDR3 contains 20 residues. DNA of the CDR3: TGTGCCAGAAGCTTTTCCTCGGGACAGGGTTGGAATGCAACTAATGAAAAACTGTTTTTT. Amino acid sequence: CARSFSSGQGWNATNEKLFF.

The chain employs TRBV27 and TRBJ1-1; D is possibly TRBD1 (5 bases). The CDR3 is 13 amino acids. Germline-derived CDR1 and CDR2 are MNHEY and SMNVEV (reference sequence). V lost 2 bases and J 5 bases, leaving 9 bases between the germline ends. For the CDR3, the DNA is TGTGCCAGCAGTTTAGGGGGGAGTACTGAAGCTTTCTTT. Its protein is CASSLGGSTEAFF.

J is TRBJ1-1 and V is TRBV7-9, with a possible D match to TRBD1 (6 bases). The V gene lost 1 base and the J gene lost 8 bases, with 17 bases spanning the gap. This CDR3 region has 15 residues. The germline V gene has CDR1 SEHNR and CDR2 FQNEAQ (reference sequence). Here the CDR3 reads CASSLDRPRDKEAFF. The CDR3 region has the DNA TGTGCCAGCAGCTTAGACCGTCCCCGGGACAAGGAAGCTTTCTTT.

This clone was seen a handful of times. The CDR3 loop is CASSQDLGGGTYEQYF. CDR3 in DNA: TGTGCCAGCAGCCAAGATCTTGGCGGGGGAACCTACGAGCAGTACTTC. V usage is TRBV3-1 (or the pseudogene TRBV3-2) and J usage is TRBJ2-7; 7 bases match TRBD2. The germline V gene encodes CDR1 LGHDT and CDR2 YNNKEL (reference sequence). The CDR3 covers 16 residues. V lost 0 bases to trimming and J lost 2 bases; unmatched junction nucleotides: 7.

This chain connects TRBV7-9 to TRBJ2-3, with TRBD1 identical over 7 bases. Per the germline V gene, CDR1 is SEHNR and CDR2 is FQNEAQ (reference sequence). There are 15 residues in the CDR3. The V segment lost 4 bases and the J segment 4 bases; nucleotides outside the gene matches: 8. DNA of the CDR3: TGTGCCAGCAGCTCACAGGGGATAGGGGCAGATACGCAGTATTTT. Amino acid sequence: CASSSQGIGADTQYF.

The V and J genes are TRBV5-1 and TRBJ2-7, with 10 bases fitting TRBD1. J was trimmed by 5 bases and V by 2 bases; bases with no gene match: 7. The CDR3 sequence is 15 residues long. The germline V gene encodes CDR1 SGHRS and CDR2 YFSETQ. The CDR3 region is CASSFGTGEINEQYF. The CDR3, as DNA: TGCGCCAGCAGCTTCGGGACAGGGGAGATCAACGAGCAGTACTTC.

V and J are TRBV7-9 and TRBJ1-4; D might be TRBD1 (5 bases). Trimming cost V 7 bases and J 4 bases, with 19 bases left between them. CDR1 and CDR2 (germline): SEHNR, FQNEAQ (reference sequence). This CDR3 is 16 amino acids long. CDR3 sequence: CASNTYRGQINEKLFF. Written as DNA, the CDR3 is TGTGCCAGCAACACCTACCGAGGACAAATTAATGAAAAACTGTTTTTT.

V is TRBV5-1 and J is TRBJ2-2, with TRBD2 as a possible D gene (6 bases). V gave up 4 bases and J gave up 2 bases, with 12 bases separating them. The CDR3 loop spans 15 amino acids. Germline loops: CDR1 SGHRS, CDR2 YFSETQ. This chain's CDR3 is CASSPDGLNTGELFF. The CDR3 DNA reads as TGCGCCAGCAGCCCGGACGGACTAAACACCGGGGAGCTGTTTTTT.

This chain connects TRBV30 to TRBJ2-1, with 7 bases matching TRBD2. V gave up 0 bases and J gave up 7 bases; unmatched junction bases: 9. CDR3 length equals 15 residues. Germline lookup yields CDR1 GTSNPN and CDR2 SVGIG (reference sequence). For the CDR3, the DNA is TGTGCCTGGAGTGTGGAGCGGGAATGGACGAATGAGCAGTTCTTC. This codes for CAWSVEREWTNEQFF. The entire variable domain, with the rest obtained from reference TRBV30 and TRBJ2-1, is as follows: SQTIHQWPATLVQPVGSPLSLECTVEGTSNPNLYWYRQAAGRGLQLLFYSVGIGQISSEVPQNLSASRPQDRQFILSSKKLLLSDSGFYLCAWSVEREWTNEQFFGPGTRLTVL.

The gene calls are TRBV4-1 and TRBJ2-1; 11 nucleotides match TRBD2. The germline V gene encodes CDR1 MGHRA and CDR2 YSYEKL. This CDR3 has 15 residues. J gave up 4 bases and V 8 bases, and 7 bases lay outside the gene matches. The DNA for the CDR3 is TGCGCCAGCGGAGCACTAGCGGGGGCTTACAATGAGCAGTTCTTC. Protein product: CASGALAGAYNEQFF.

The V call is TRBV15, the J call TRBJ1-3; the D gene is possibly TRBD1 (6 bases). The CDR3 has 13 amino acids. CDR1 and CDR2 from the germline V gene are LNHNV and YYDKDF (reference sequence). Trimming pared 2 bases from V and 8 bases from J, leaving 10 bases between. The CDR3: CATSRHRVDTIYF. The CDR3 nucleotides read TGTGCCACCAGCAGACACAGGGTGGACACCATATATTTT.

This sequence joins TRBV9 and TRBJ2-3; a weak D match, TRBD2 (5 bases). This CDR3 is built from 15 residues. Germline V gene data show CDR1 as SGDLS and CDR2 as YYNGEE. V lost 3 bases and J 0 bases, leaving 11 bases between the germline ends. The CDR3 bases are TGTGCCAGCAGCGCTGACTATATTAGCACAGATACGCAGTATTTT. It encodes CASSADYISTDTQYF. Variable domain in full (rest from reference TRBV9 and TRBJ2-3): DSGVTQTPKHLITATGQRVTLRCSPRSGDLSVYWYQQSLDQGLQFLIQYYNGEERAKGNILERFSAQQFPDLHSELNLSSLELGDSALYFCASSADYISTDTQYFGPGTRLTVL.

The V gene is TRBV5-1, the J gene TRBJ2-2; the match to TRBD1 covers 8 bases. CDR1 is SGHRS and CDR2 is YFSETQ in the germline V gene. J gave up 6 bases and V 3 bases, and 7 bases lay outside the gene matches. The CDR3 length is 15 residues. CDR3 nucleotide sequence: TGCGCCAGCAGCTCGCCGGACAGGGACGCCGGGGAGCTGTTTTTT. Translation: CASSSPDRDAGELFF.

The chain joins TRBV29-1 to TRBJ2-7, with a weak D call TRBD1 (6 bases). CDR3 length equals 13 residues. Germline V gives CDR1 SQVTM, CDR2 ANQGSEA. The germline V and J ends were trimmed by 4 bases and 2 bases, with 12 bases remaining between them. The CDR3, as DNA: TGCAGCGTTGTCGGGACACCTACCTACGAGCAGTACTTC. Protein product: CSVVGTPTYEQYF.

This sequence joins TRBV7-2 and TRBJ1-5; a possible D gene is TRBD1 (6 bases). In germline, CDR1 is SGHTA, CDR2 FQGNSA. This CDR3 spans 15 amino acids. V gave up 6 bases and J gave up 3 bases, with 15 bases separating them. The CDR3 DNA is TGTGCCAGCAGTCTTAGCCCAGGGGACAATCAGCCCCAGCATTTT. Its protein product is CASSLSPGDNQPQHF.

The chain uses TRBV18 and TRBJ2-3; D is perhaps TRBD2 (7 bases). The CDR3 contains 15 residues. The germline V gene encodes CDR1 KGHSH and CDR2 LQKENI. Trimming cost V 8 bases and J 0 bases, with 15 bases left between them. The CDR3 DNA reads TGTGCCAGCAGCCGCGGGGGCCTGAGCACAGATACGCAGTATTTT. Protein: CASSRGGLSTDTQYF.

The chain couples TRBV18 to TRBJ2-5; 10 positions agree with TRBD2. CDR1 is KGHSH, CDR2 LQKENI, per germline. Unmatched junction bases numbered 6, after V lost 6 bases and J lost 2 bases. The CDR3 is made up of 15 amino acids. CDR3 DNA sequence: TGTGCCAGCTCCCTAGCTAGCGGGGGACAAGAGACCCAGTACTTC. This codes for CASSLASGGQETQYF.

This chain connects TRBV13 to TRBJ2-1; 10 bases align to TRBD2. CDR3 size: 15 residues. Unmatched junction bases numbered 7, after V lost 2 bases and J lost 9 bases. Germline values: CDR1 PRHDT, CDR2 FYEKMQ (reference sequence). This CDR3 is CASSLTHSGGVEQFF. DNA for the CDR3: TGTGCCAGCAGCTTAACCCACAGCGGGGGGGTTGAGCAGTTCTTC.

The chain is built from TRBV27 and TRBJ1-5; the D gene is possibly TRBD1 (6 bases). The CDR3 is made up of 15 amino acids. Germline V CDR1 and CDR2: MNHEY, SMNVEV (reference sequence). V shed 10 bases and J shed 2 bases, with 18 bases lying between them. The CDR3 is CATSVRGGGNQPQHF. The CDR3, as DNA: TGTGCCACCTCAGTTCGAGGGGGGGGCAATCAGCCCCAGCATTTT.

The J gene is TRBJ1-5, the V gene TRBV7-2; TRBD1 matches at 10 bases. The CDR3 is made up of 14 amino acids. The germline V gene encodes CDR1 SGHTA and CDR2 FQGNSA. Trimming took 4 bases from V and 7 from J; bases not matched to a gene: 4. The CDR3 loop reads CASSSDRGDQPQHF. In DNA, the CDR3 is TGTGCCAGCAGCTCGGACAGGGGGGACCAGCCCCAGCATTTT.

The J gene is TRBJ2-5, the V gene TRBV7-2; 7 nucleotides line up with TRBD1. V trimming: 4 bases; J trimming: 2 bases; junction bases outside the gene matches: 4. Germline V gives CDR1 SGHTA, CDR2 FQGNSA. The CDR3 is 14 residues long. The CDR3 loop is CASSYRDRQETQYF. DNA for the CDR3: TGTGCCAGCAGCTACCGGGACAGACAAGAGACCCAGTACTTC.

This clone was detected only once. CDR3 protein: CSADSGTGIYF. The DNA for the CDR3 is TGCAGTGCGGACTCCGGGACAGGGATATATTTT. The chain recombines TRBV20-1 with TRBJ1-3; 9 bases fit TRBD1. CDR1 DFQATT and CDR2 SNEGSKA come from the germline V gene (reference sequence). Germline trimming cut 6 bases from V and 13 bases from J; bases unmatched to any gene: 7. The CDR3 length is 11 residues.

The V and J genes are TRBV27 and TRBJ1-2, with TRBD1 matching over 8 bases. The V segment lost 6 bases and the J segment 2 bases; nucleotides outside the gene matches: 5. The germline V gene encodes CDR1 MNHEY and CDR2 SMNVEV (reference sequence). This CDR3 contains 14 residues. The CDR3 region is CASRPGGSNYGYTF. The CDR3 coding sequence is TGTGCCAGCAGACCAGGGGGCTCAAACTATGGCTACACCTTC.